The 5 T cell receptor beta chains listed next were all sequenced from one sample in a study of blood T cell repertoires in COVID-19. Some clones are missing from TCRdb's copy, which holds only in-frame ones; the method was immunoSEQ multiplex PCR. Among about 170,000 clones, around 87% were seen once, and the ten largest hold roughly 7%. The sequencing input was peripheral blood. The receptor source for this set is a woman of 80 years or more in a cohort sampled during active or convalescent COVID-19.

The chain recombines TRBV18 with TRBJ1-5; tentative D call: TRBD1 (6 bases). The CDR3 covers 16 residues. Germline-derived CDR1 and CDR2 are KGHSH and LQKENI. The V and J ends lost 4 bases and 5 bases respectively, with 18 bases between them. CDR3 in DNA: TGTGCCAGCTCACAAACGACAGGCCAGGGAGATCAGCCCCAGCATTTT. It codes for CASSQTTGQGDQPQHF. The variable domain in full, completed from reference TRBV18 and TRBJ1-5, reads NAGVMQNPRHLVRRRGQEARLRCSPMKGHSHVYWYRQLPEEGLKFMVYLQKENIIDESGMPKERFSAEFPKEGPSILRIQQVVRGDSAAYFCASSQTTGQGDQPQHFGDGTRLSIL.

This chain links TRBV6-5 with TRBJ1-3; 9 bases match TRBD1. J lost 4 bases, V lost 4 bases, and 8 bases had no gene match. The CDR3 is made up of 16 amino acids. Germline CDR1 MNHEY, CDR2 SVGAGI. CDR3 sequence reads: CASSSRQGVAGNTIYF. CDR3 nucleotide sequence: TGTGCCAGCAGTTCCCGACAGGGGGTCGCCGGAAACACCATATATTTT.

The chain employs TRBV6-1 and TRBJ2-3, with 8 bases that match TRBD1. The J segment lost 6 bases and the V segment lost 3 bases, leaving 14 bases of the junction unmatched. CDR3 length: 17 residues. Germline V gives CDR1 MNHNS, CDR2 SASEGT. In DNA, the CDR3 is TGTGCCAGCAGTGATTTCCTCTCGGGACAGGCGGGGGATACGCAGTATTTT. Translating it yields CASSDFLSGQAGDTQYF.

This clone was seen more than once but under ten times. This chain connects TRBV19 to TRBJ2-5; TRBD2 matches 7 bases. The CDR3 has 15 residues. CDR1 is LNHDA and CDR2 is SQIVND in the germline V gene (reference sequence). With V trimmed by 3 bases and J by 5 bases, 9 bases remained unmatched. CDR3 residues: CASSIGGERAETQYF. DNA of the CDR3: TGTGCCAGTAGTATTGGGGGGGAGCGGGCGGAGACCCAGTACTTC.

V is TRBV24-1 and J is TRBJ1-2; D unresolved. Germline V gene sequence: CDR1 KGHDR, CDR2 SFDVKD. The CDR3 contains 17 residues. The V gene lost 3 bases and the J gene lost 0 bases, with 16 bases spanning the gap. The CDR3 reads CATSDGGRPITNYGYTF. The CDR3 DNA sequence: TGTGCCACCAGTGATGGAGGGAGACCAATAACTAACTATGGCTACACCTTC.